This TCR beta chain was sequenced during a study of blood T cells in healthy people across ages. The CDR3 spans 14 residues. The germline gives CDR1 KGHSH, CDR2 LQKENI. With 4 bases removed from V and 3 bases from J, the gap between germline ends came to 13 bases. Primers used in a second PCR of about 6 to 12 cycles were a sample-barcoded 5' primer and a J-beta primer mix. MiXCR, applied by TCRdb to the 5' RACE reads, yields one record per CDR3 protein. This sample has 700,000 to 950,000 distinct CDR3 sequences, with roughly 60% found just once. Extracted total RNA amounted to at least 5.5 micrograms for each sample. This clonotype was detected a few times.

This TCR was recovered from a man aged 25-45 years in good health. The sample taken for sequencing was blood. The V and J genes are TRBV18 and TRBJ2-7; D ambiguous. CDR3 DNA: TGTGCCAGCTCACTAGAACCAGGATTCTACGAGCAGTACTTC. It encodes CASSLEPGFYEQYF.